The source of this TCR beta chain is a study of blood T cell repertoires in COVID-19. Here immunoSEQ multiplex PCR was the method, and the copy in TCRdb shows in-frame clones only, minus some. The table records 210,000 or so clones, around 81% of them present only once. CDR3 length equals 12 residues. V lost 6 bases and J lost 8, with 10 bases in between. V gene TRBV12-3 or TRBV12-4 combines with J gene TRBJ1-4; D remains ambiguous. Sequences were obtained from PBMCs or T cells enriched from blood (not recorded which). This receptor was taken from a man under 40 with acute COVID-19. CDR3: CASSQTSEKLFF. The CDR3 nucleotides read TGTGCCAGCAGCCAGACAAGCGAAAAACTGTTTTTT.